This TCR beta chain came from a study of blood T cells in healthy people across ages. This clonotype appeared many times. A second roughly 7 to 11 cycle PCR used barcoded and J-beta primers. Each sample provided no less than 2.5 million CDR3-containing paired-end reads. MiXCR, applied by TCRdb to the 5' RACE reads, yields one record per CDR3 protein. The sample has hundreds of thousands of distinct CDR3 sequences; less than 25% are singletons. These data were also filed under a second study, of T cells of mothers and their children.

The clonotype was recovered from a boy aged 5-17 years in good health. Sequencing used blood.

CDR3 DNA sequence: TGCAGTGCTAGAGATGTGACAGATACGCAGTATTTT. Translating gives CSARDVTDTQYF. V and J are TRBV20-1 and TRBJ2-3, with unresolved D. V was trimmed by 0 bases and J by 3 bases, leaving 4 bases between them. The CDR3 has 12 amino acids. In germline, CDR1 is DFQATT, CDR2 SNEGSKA (reference sequence).